These 21 T cell receptor beta chains share one sample of origin, sequenced in a study of cytomegalovirus exposure and HLA in healthy donors. The PCR contained 60 Vbeta and 13 Jbeta primers. Sequencing used immunoSEQ multiplex PCR; TCRdb keeps in-frame clones, though not all of them. The sample yields around 130,000 clones, roughly 82% seen once. Sequenced: PBMCs. These receptors came from a man in his fifties in good health and CMV-seronegative.

The CDR3 spells CASSQEDRGGPYEQYF. The CDR3 DNA is TGCGCCAGCAGCCAAGAAGACAGGGGAGGTCCCTACGAGCAGTACTTC. V and J are TRBV4-3 and TRBJ2-7, with 8 positions matching TRBD1. V dropped 0 bases and J dropped 2; count of bases not matched to a gene: 6. Germline-derived CDR1 and CDR2 are LGHNA and YSLEER. The CDR3 has 16 amino acids.

The chain carries TRBV6-4 and TRBJ2-1; 8 bases are shared with TRBD2. The CDR3 sequence is 15 residues long. V gave up 5 bases and J gave up 0 bases; unmatched junction bases: 3. The germline CDR1 and CDR2 sequences are MRHNA and SNTAGT. CDR3 region: CASSSGGSSYNEQFF. The CDR3 DNA reads TGTGCCAGCAGTTCGGGGGGGAGCTCCTACAATGAGCAGTTCTTC.

The rearrangement joins TRBV19 to TRBJ1-3; D gene uncertain. Germline V lookup: CDR1 LNHDA, CDR2 SQIVND (reference sequence). The CDR3 runs 15 residues. Trimming shortened V by 2 bases and J by 3 bases, and 11 bases separated the two germline ends. The CDR3 region is CASSIRAGGGNTIYF. In DNA, the CDR3 is TGTGCCAGTAGTATAAGGGCTGGAGGTGGAAACACCATATATTTT.

The chain has TRBV9 and TRBJ2-1, with 10 bases fitting TRBD1. V lost 2 bases, J lost 9 bases, and 8 bases stayed unmatched. CDR3 size: 15 residues. Germline CDR1 is SGDLS and CDR2 is YYNGEE. The DNA of the CDR3 is TGTGCCAGCAGCGTCGGGACAGGGGTAGGCGGTGAGCAGTTCTTC. It encodes CASSVGTGVGGEQFF.

The chain carries TRBV10-3 and TRBJ2-1; no definite D call. CDR3 length equals 13 residues. Germline V CDR1 and CDR2: ENHRY, SYGVKD. V lost 5 bases to trimming and J lost 4 bases, with 9 bases between them. In nucleotides, the CDR3 is TGTGCCATCAGTAACGACAAGTACAATGAGCAGTTCTTC. As protein: CAISNDKYNEQFF.

The sample holds a few counts of this clone. The rearrangement links TRBV30 to TRBJ2-5; maybe TRBD1 (5 bases). The tail of the sequence fits TRBJ2-7 better, so the J call may be wrong. The CDR3 totals 11 residues. CDR1 is GTSNPN and CDR2 is SVGIG in the germline V gene (reference sequence). The CDR3 sequence: CAWSLGAEQYF. The CDR3 nucleotides read TGTGCCTGGAGCTTAGGGGCCGAGCAGTACTTC.

The chain carries TRBV5-6 and TRBJ1-6; possibly TRBD1 for D (6 bases). Trimming took 1 base from V and 8 from J, leaving 13 bases between them. CDR3 length: 15 residues. Looked up from germline, CDR1 is SGHDT and CDR2 is YYEEEE. CDR3 in DNA: TGTGCCAGCAGCTTGTCTGGGGGCCCGCATTCACCCCTCCACTTT. Its translation: CASSLSGGPHSPLHF.

The CDR3 sequence is CASSLVEGIRYNEQFF. CDR3 sequence (DNA): TGTGCCAGCAGCTTAGTGGAGGGTATAAGGTACAATGAGCAGTTCTTC. This chain uses TRBV7-8 with TRBJ2-1; tentatively, D is TRBD2 (6 bases). The CDR3 is 16 amino acids. Germline V gene lookup returns CDR1 SGHVS and CDR2 FQNEAQ. V lost 1 base and J lost 4, with 14 bases in between. The full variable domain, completed using reference TRBV7-8 and TRBJ2-1, is GAGVSQSPRYKVAKRGQDVALRCDPISGHVSLFWYQQALGQGPEFLTYFQNEAQLDKSGLPSDRFFAERPEGSVSTLKIQRTQQEDSAVYLCASSLVEGIRYNEQFFGPGTRLTVL.

This clone was observed a few times. The chain carries TRBV18 and TRBJ1-2; TRBD1 is a possible D gene (6 bases). V dropped 0 bases and J dropped 2 bases, with 7 bases sitting between them. Germline CDR1 is KGHSH and CDR2 is LQKENI. The length of the CDR3 is 14 residues. The CDR3 DNA follows: TGTGCCAGCTCACCACCGGGACACAACTATGGCTACACCTTC. This codes for CASSPPGHNYGYTF.

The V and J genes are TRBV7-8 and TRBJ2-1, with 9 bases identical to TRBD2. Germline CDR1 and CDR2: SGHVS and FQNEAQ. This CDR3 region has 14 residues. Germline trimming cut 8 bases from V and 8 bases from J; bases unmatched to any gene: 10. The CDR3 DNA reads as TGTGCCAGCGCAGCGGGGGGTCTGATGGATGAGCAGTTCTTC. Encoded protein: CASAAGGLMDEQFF.

The chain recombines TRBV20-1 with TRBJ1-1, with D perhaps TRBD1 (6 bases). Trimming left V 3 bases short and J 7 bases short, with 9 bases between. Germline V gene lookup returns CDR1 DFQATT and CDR2 SNEGSKA (reference sequence). The CDR3 runs 11 residues. The CDR3 protein is CSARVTGEAFF. The CDR3 DNA is TGCAGTGCTAGGGTGACAGGTGAAGCTTTCTTT.

The V gene is TRBV30, the J gene TRBJ1-2, with 7 bases lining up with TRBD1. Trimming at V came to 0 bases and at J to 6 bases, leaving 4 bases not matched to a gene. The CDR3 loop spans 13 amino acids. CDR1 and CDR2 from the germline V gene are GTSNPN and SVGIG (reference sequence). CDR3 region: CAWSVGGGHGYTF. CDR3 nucleotides: TGTGCCTGGAGTGTAGGAGGGGGCCATGGCTACACCTTC.

The rearrangement uses TRBV9 and TRBJ1-2; D not certain. The CDR3 runs 14 residues. Germline V lookup: CDR1 SGDLS, CDR2 YYNGEE. V lost 4 bases and J lost 4, with 14 bases in between. As DNA, the CDR3 is TGTGCCAGCAGCCATCTTAAACTACCCTATGGCTACACCTTC. It codes for CASSHLKLPYGYTF.

The chain joins TRBV12-5 to TRBJ1-4, with 7 bases aligning to TRBD1. The germline V gene encodes CDR1 LGHNT and CDR2 FRNRAP. V trimming: 4 bases; J trimming: 11 bases; junction bases outside the gene matches: 10. There are 14 residues in the CDR3. CDR3 DNA sequence: TGTGCTAGTGGTTCAACAGGGGCCGAATGGAAACTGTTTTTT. Its translation: CASGSTGAEWKLFF.

The J gene is TRBJ1-5, the V gene TRBV10-3; TRBD1 is a possible D gene (5 bases). The CDR3 is 19 amino acids. V lost 3 bases and J lost 0, with 21 bases in between. Germline lookup yields CDR1 ENHRY and CDR2 SYGVKD. The CDR3 DNA is TGTGCCATCAGTGACCCTGGGACGGGAGGGTTCTATAGCAATCAGCCCCAGCATTTT. Its protein is CAISDPGTGGFYSNQPQHF.

The count of this clone is one. The chain carries TRBV6-6 and TRBJ1-6; unclear D gene. In germline, CDR1 is MNHNY, CDR2 SVGAGI (reference sequence). Trimming pared 5 bases from V and 0 bases from J, leaving 8 bases between. CDR3 size: 15 residues. This CDR3 reads CASSSRSSYNSPLHF. For the CDR3, the DNA is TGTGCCAGCAGTAGTCGGAGCTCCTATAATTCACCCCTCCACTTT.

The rearrangement uses TRBV5-1 and TRBJ2-7, with D tentatively TRBD1 (6 bases). The CDR3 is 15 amino acids. The ends were cut back, 3 bases at V and 0 bases at J, with 13 bases in the middle. The V gene's germline CDR1 is SGHRS and CDR2 YFSETQ. DNA for the CDR3: TGCGCCAGCAGCTGGGACAAGGAGGACTCCTACGAGCAGTACTTC. This sequence encodes CASSWDKEDSYEQYF. The whole variable domain, filled in from reference TRBV5-1 and TRBJ2-7, reads KAGVTQTPRYLIKTRGQQVTLSCSPISGHRSVSWYQQTPGQGLQFLFEYFSETQRNKGNFPGRFSGRQFSNSRSEMNVSTLELGDSALYLCASSWDKEDSYEQYFGPGTRLTVT.

The chain employs TRBV19 and TRBJ1-3; D remains unclear. The ends were cut back, 4 bases at V and 10 bases at J, with 29 bases in the middle. Germline V CDR1 and CDR2: LNHDA, SQIVND (reference sequence). The CDR3 sequence is 18 residues long. In DNA, the CDR3 is TGTGCCAGTAGTACAAATCCTAATAACCCATCCCCGGTATCTACCATATATTTT. This encodes CASSTNPNNPSPVSTIYF.

J is TRBJ1-2 and V is TRBV4-1; TRBD1 is a possible D gene (5 bases). The CDR3 is made up of 14 amino acids. Trimming cost V 6 bases and J 6 bases, with 17 bases left between them. Germline loops: CDR1 MGHRA, CDR2 YSYEKL. The CDR3 coding sequence is TGCGCCAGCAGTCCCTTGTTACAGGATCATGGCTACACCTTC. The encoded protein is CASSPLLQDHGYTF.

The V and J genes are TRBV30 and TRBJ1-1; D might be TRBD1 (5 bases). The CDR3 extends over 11 amino acids. Trimming shortened V by 4 bases and J by 4 bases, and 7 bases separated the two germline ends. CDR1 and CDR2 (germline): GTSNPN, SVGIG (reference sequence). The CDR3 spells CAWTRATEAFF. The CDR3 nucleotides are TGTGCCTGGACCAGGGCCACTGAAGCTTTCTTT. Complete variable domain (other parts from reference TRBV30 and TRBJ1-1): SQTIHQWPATLVQPVGSPLSLECTVEGTSNPNLYWYRQAAGRGLQLLFYSVGIGQISSEVPQNLSASRPQDRQFILSSKKLLLSDSGFYLCAWTRATEAFFGQGTRLTVV.

In its sample, this clone was seen once. The chain recombines TRBV4-1 with TRBJ2-3; 9 nucleotides line up with TRBD1. The length of the CDR3 is 15 residues. V shed 5 bases, J shed 10 bases, and the junction held 13 bases outside the gene matches. Germline V gives CDR1 MGHRA, CDR2 YSYEKL. The CDR3 loop is CASSYPGQGSVAQYF. CDR3 coding DNA: TGCGCCAGCAGCTACCCCGGACAGGGGTCGGTTGCGCAGTATTTT.